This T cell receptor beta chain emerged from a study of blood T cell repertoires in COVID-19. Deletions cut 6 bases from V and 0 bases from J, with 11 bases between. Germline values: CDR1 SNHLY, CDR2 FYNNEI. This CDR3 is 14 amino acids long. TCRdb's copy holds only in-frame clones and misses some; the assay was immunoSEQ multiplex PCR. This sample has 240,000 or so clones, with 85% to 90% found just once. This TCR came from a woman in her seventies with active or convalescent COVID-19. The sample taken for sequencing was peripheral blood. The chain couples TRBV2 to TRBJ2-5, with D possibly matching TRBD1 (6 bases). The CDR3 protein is CASSRDNNQETQYF. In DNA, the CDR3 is TGTGCCAGCAGCCGGGACAACAACCAAGAGACCCAGTACTTC. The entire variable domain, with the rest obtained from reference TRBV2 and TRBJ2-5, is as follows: EPEVTQTPSHQVTQMGQEVILRCVPISNHLYFYWYRQILGQKVEFLVSFYNNEISEKSEIFDDQFSVERPDGSNFTLKIRSTKLEDSAMYFCASSRDNNQETQYFGPGTRLLVL.